The source of this T cell receptor beta chain is a study of T cell responses to AZD1222 COVID-19 vaccine. Germline-derived CDR1 and CDR2 are LNHDA and SQIVND (reference sequence). The length of the CDR3 is 19 residues. The V end lost 5 bases, the J end lost 0 bases, and 23 bases lay between the germline ends. Produced via immunoSEQ multiplex PCR; TCRdb's table is partial and in-frame only. The sample lists around 120,000 clones, around 90% seen once, with 1.1% in the top ten. This TCR was recovered from an adult who received the AZD1222 COVID-19 vaccine. The chain recombines TRBV19 with TRBJ2-1; D may be TRBD1 (5 bases). The sequences come from peripheral blood, collected 28 days after the second AZD1222 dose. The CDR3, as DNA: TGTGCCAGTAGTCCCAGTGGCAGGGTGCGGCGAAGCTCCTACAATGAGCAGTTCTTC. Its translation: CASSPSGRVRRSSYNEQFF.